This TCR beta chain came from a study of T cells in Graves' hyperthyroidism and ophthalmopathy. Regarding the study as a whole: Among clonotypes expanded in thyroid above 0.001, most were also found in blood.

It was uncontrolled infection, other autoimmune disease, pregnancy or lactation that excluded patients. V shed 2 bases, J shed 5 bases, and the junction held 14 bases outside the gene matches. CDR1 and CDR2 from the germline V gene are MGHRA and YSYEKL. This CDR3 is 17 amino acids long. This clonotype was counted ten times or more. No antigen is known for it. What was amplified from RNA transcripts were TCR beta CDR3 regions. With the HTBI primer set, the TCR CDR3 went through a first round of RT-PCR. TCRdb re-called the multiplex PCR reads through MiXCR, storing one row per CDR3 protein. Altogether fewer than 55,000 distinct CDR3 sequences are present, 45% to 65% being singletons, with the ten largest covering 34%.

The sequenced sample was peripheral blood or thyroid tissue (not recorded which). The TCR was taken from a man aged 18 to 29 with Graves' hyperthyroidism. The V and J genes are TRBV4-1 and TRBJ2-5, with 7 bases fitting TRBD2. The DNA of the CDR3 is TGCGCCAGCAGCCAATACGAGCGGGAATTAGGGTCTGAGACCCAGTACTTC. Translating gives CASSQYERELGSETQYF.